These T cell receptor beta chains were read from a single sample in a study of cytomegalovirus exposure and HLA in healthy donors. Measured with immunoSEQ multiplex PCR; TCRdb has only the in-frame clones, and not every one. The sample includes 70,000 to 95,000 clones, approximately 80% seen only once; the top ten take 2% to 2.5%. Source material: PBMCs. The receptors here all came from a man younger than 35 in good health and CMV-seronegative. Each CDR3 is given with its conserved first and last residue. A D gene is named only where the DNA matches it firmly. Expanded clones are given a class, and other clones once, few, many or no size at all.

cdr3_aa,cdr3_nt,d_call,v_call,clone_size,j_call
CAISTPSGGNEQYF,TGTGCCATCAGTACTCCCTCAGGGGGCAACGAGCAGTACTTC,TRBD1,TRBV10-3,once,TRBJ2-7
CASSTSSRDRGTDTQYF,TGTGCCAGTAGTACCTCTTCCCGGGACAGGGGCACAGATACGCAGTATTTT,TRBD1,TRBV19,.,TRBJ2-3
CSVVVTGNNQPQHF,TGCAGCGTTGTAGTGACAGGGAACAATCAGCCCCAGCATTTT,TRBD1,TRBV29-1,.,TRBJ1-5
CASTLPHTEAFF,TGTGCCAGCACCCTCCCTCACACTGAAGCTTTCTTT,.,TRBV28,.,TRBJ1-1
CASSSREEIDIQYF,TGTGCCAGCAGTTCCAGGGAAGAAATAGACATTCAGTACTTC,.,TRBV27,.,TRBJ2-4
CASSEGTGIGEQYF,TGTGCCAGCAGTGAAGGGACAGGGATAGGGGAGCAGTACTTC,TRBD1,TRBV6-1,.,TRBJ2-7
CASIRQVALNTEAFF,TGTGCCAGCATTAGACAGGTCGCCTTGAACACTGAAGCTTTCTTT,.,TRBV6-1,once,TRBJ1-1
CASSEAGNYGYTF,TGTGCCAGCAGTGAAGCCGGGAACTATGGCTACACCTTC,.,TRBV2,.,TRBJ1-2
CASSVAGGGGPRPDTQYF,TGTGCCAGCAGCGTAGCGGGGGGTGGGGGACCCCGGCCAGATACGCAGTATTTT,TRBD2,TRBV9,.,TRBJ2-3
CASSPSLRDFLIYTF,TGTGCCAGCAGCCCAAGTCTCCGGGACTTCCTGATCTACACCTTC,.,TRBV4-2,few,TRBJ1-2
CASSLDRVSGYGYTF,TGTGCCAGCAGCTTAGACCGGGTGTCCGGCTATGGCTACACCTTC,.,TRBV7-2,few,TRBJ1-2
CASSYSREVGGYTF,TGTGCCAGCAGTTACTCAAGGGAGGTGGGTGGCTACACCTTC,.,TRBV6-5,.,TRBJ1-2
CASSLWGPNTDTQYF,TGTGCCAGCAGCTTATGGGGGCCTAACACAGATACGCAGTATTTT,.,TRBV7-8,once,TRBJ2-3
CASSESYAPSNTGELFF,TGTGCCAGCAGTGAAAGCTATGCACCTTCGAACACCGGGGAGCTGTTTTTT,.,TRBV6-1,.,TRBJ2-2
CASSPTGGSWDEQFF,TGCGCCAGCAGCCCTACAGGGGGCTCTTGGGATGAGCAGTTCTTC,TRBD1,TRBV5-1,.,TRBJ2-1
CASSSQTGTGEPPGELFF,TGTGCCAGCAGCTCGCAAACCGGGACAGGGGAACCCCCCGGGGAGCTGTTTTTT,TRBD1,TRBV13,once,TRBJ2-2
CASSQGFTWGGTPSSYEQYF,TGCGCCAGCAGCCAAGGTTTCACGTGGGGGGGCACACCGAGCTCCTACGAGCAGTACTTC,.,TRBV4-1,.,TRBJ2-7